This TCR beta chain was recorded in a study of blood T cells in healthy people across ages. Germline V gene sequence: CDR1 MDHEN, CDR2 SYDVKM. The V end was cut by 3 bases, the J end by 5 bases, with 16 bases between. This CDR3 region has 15 residues. This clonotype was seen just once. A sample-barcoded 5' primer and a J-beta primer mix were used in a second PCR of about 7 to 12 cycles. MiXCR, run by TCRdb on the 5' RACE reads, gives a single entry per CDR3 protein. The table records over 1,500,000 distinct CDR3 sequences, roughly 43% of them present only once. The chain links TRBV28 to TRBJ2-5; the D call may be TRBD1 or TRBD2 (5 bases each). The origin of this receptor is a human donor in good health. The sequenced sample was blood. The CDR3 region has the DNA TGTGCCAGCAGTTTTGTACCAGGGACGGCCGAGACCCAGTACTTC. This codes for CASSFVPGTAETQYF.